The present TCR beta chain was sequenced within a study of blood T cell repertoires in COVID-19. Study overall: Sites in the United States, Italy and Spain provided acute and convalescent COVID-19 samples. The analysed material was cDNA or gDNA that came from T cells, B-cell-depleted T cells, or PBMCs.

Produced via immunoSEQ multiplex PCR; TCRdb's table is partial and in-frame only. In the table there are 45,000 or so clones, 70% to 85% of which are singletons. Germline CDR1 reads SNHLY; CDR2 reads FYNNEI. The CDR3 contains 14 residues. The J segment lost 6 bases and the V segment lost 4 bases, leaving 4 bases of the junction unmatched. This clone was seen more than once but under ten times. This sequence joins TRBV2 and TRBJ2-1; 9 nucleotides agree with TRBD2. The sequence came from a woman older than 75 with acute or convalescent COVID-19. Sample: peripheral blood. DNA of the CDR3: TGTGCCAGCAGTGTCGCGGGAGGGCCCAATGAGCAGTTCTTC. As protein: CASSVAGGPNEQFF.